This T cell receptor beta chain was identified in a study of T cells in Graves' hyperthyroidism and ophthalmopathy. RNA transcripts yielded amplified TCR beta CDR3 regions. The TCR CDR3 first-round RT-PCR relied on the HTBI primer set. Using its own MiXCR run on the multiplex PCR reads, TCRdb lists one record per CDR3 protein. The profile shows a few hundred thousand distinct CDR3 sequences, about half of them singletons. Patients were excluded because of uncontrolled infection, other autoimmune disease, pregnancy or lactation. This CDR3 is 15 amino acids long. V shed 7 bases and J 5 bases; nucleotides not matched to a gene: 11. Note on this clonotype: Its antigen is currently unknown.

General study results and limits: Onset of ophthalmopathy came a median approximately 6 months after the model predicted it.

The sample comprised peripheral blood or thyroid tissue (not recorded which). The chain links TRBV12-3 or TRBV12-4 to TRBJ2-5, with 9 bases aligning to TRBD1. The TCR was taken from a woman younger than 30 with Graves' hyperthyroidism. CDR3 region: CASTSSGQGLETQYF. Written as DNA, the CDR3 is TGTGCCAGCACCTCATCGGGACAGGGTTTGGAGACCCAGTACTTC.